One and the same sample provided the 12 T cell receptor beta chains below, sequenced in a study of chemoradiotherapy in HPV16-positive cancers. Using immunoSEQ multiplex PCR, the repertoire was profiled, and TCRdb retains in-frame clones only, with some absent. The sample has about 16,000 clones, just under 70% seen once. The material sequenced was tumor tissue, taken from a patient who underwent chemoradiotherapy. The receptors derive from a human donor with HPV-associated anogenital cancer.

The rearrangement joins TRBV5-1 to TRBJ2-7; D is undetermined. The V gene's germline CDR1 is SGHRS and CDR2 YFSETQ. Trimming shortened V by 1 base and J by 1 base, and 9 bases separated the two germline ends. This CDR3 spans 14 amino acids. DNA for the CDR3: TGCGCCAGCAGCTTGACGGCAGCTTCCTACGAGCAGTACTTC. It yields the protein CASSLTAASYEQYF.

This chain links TRBV6-5 with TRBJ2-7, with D perhaps matching TRBD1 (6 bases). This CDR3 spans 15 amino acids. Trimming cost V 5 bases and J 4 bases, with 18 bases left between them. Germline V gene sequence: CDR1 MNHEY, CDR2 SVGAGI. The CDR3 nucleotides read TGTGCCAGCAGTCCCGTTGGGGGCGGGTTTTACGAGCAGTACTTC. Protein: CASSPVGGGFYEQYF.

This clone was picked up a small number of times. The chain recombines TRBV2 with TRBJ1-2, with 7 bases that match TRBD1. Per the germline V gene, CDR1 is SNHLY and CDR2 is FYNNEI. The CDR3 length is 14 residues. Trimming took 5 bases from V and 2 from J; bases not matched to a gene: 5. As DNA, the CDR3 is TGTGCCAGCAGTTCGCGGGACAGAAACTATGGCTACACCTTC. It translates to CASSSRDRNYGYTF.

This chain links TRBV5-1 with TRBJ2-3; D not certain. CDR3 length: 13 amino acids. V was shortened by 0 bases and J by 5 bases, with 7 bases between the two germline ends. Germline V lookup: CDR1 SGHRS, CDR2 YFSETQ. CDR3: CASSLELGDTQYF. The CDR3 DNA reads as TGCGCCAGCAGCTTGGAATTGGGAGATACGCAGTATTTT.

The rearrangement joins TRBV2 to TRBJ2-3; D possibly corresponds to TRBD2 (5 bases). The V gene lost 3 bases and the J gene lost 1 base, with 11 bases spanning the gap. Germline V CDR1 and CDR2: SNHLY, FYNNEI. This CDR3 has 15 amino acids. CDR3 residues: CASSEVFGGTDTQYF. As DNA, the CDR3 is TGTGCCAGCAGTGAGGTTTTCGGGGGCACAGATACGCAGTATTTT.

This clone was seen more than once but under ten times. The chain employs TRBV4-1 and TRBJ2-2; D is possibly TRBD2 (5 bases). The V gene's germline CDR1 is MGHRA and CDR2 YSYEKL. V was trimmed by 0 bases and J by 0 bases, leaving 14 bases between them. The CDR3 consists of 18 residues. CDR3: CASSQERLGGSNTGELFF. CDR3 bases: TGCGCCAGCAGCCAAGAGAGGTTAGGCGGGTCGAACACCGGGGAGCTGTTTTTT.

The V gene is TRBV6-5, the J gene TRBJ1-6; TRBD1 aligns across 7 bases. The length of the CDR3 is 14 residues. The V and J ends lost 6 bases and 7 bases, in that order; junction bases with no gene match: 6. Germline V gene lookup returns CDR1 MNHEY and CDR2 SVGAGI. CDR3 residues: CASRQGFGNSPLHF. Here the CDR3 DNA reads TGTGCCAGCAGACAGGGGTTTGGGAATTCACCCCTCCACTTT.

The chain combines TRBV19 with TRBJ2-3; D possibly matches TRBD1 or TRBD2 (6 bases each). V lost 4 bases, J lost 9 bases, and 17 bases lay in between. The CDR3 extends over 14 amino acids. Looked up from germline, CDR1 is LNHDA and CDR2 is SQIVND (reference sequence). The CDR3 loop reads CASSTRDFQGTQYF. CDR3 DNA sequence: TGTGCCAGTAGTACACGGGACTTCCAGGGGACGCAGTATTTT.

This chain uses TRBV28 with TRBJ2-5; 9 bases are shared with TRBD1. Germline assignment: CDR1 MDHEN and CDR2 SYDVKM. Losses at the gene ends were 4 bases for V and 4 bases for J; bases not matched to a gene: 7. CDR3 length equals 15 residues. This chain's CDR3 is CASSSQGAGGETQYF. The DNA of the CDR3 is TGTGCCAGCAGTTCACAGGGGGCAGGCGGAGAGACCCAGTACTTC.

The CDR3 sequence is CASSFLARMEGETQYF. CDR3 in DNA: TGTGCCAGCAGCTTTTTAGCGCGGATGGAGGGAGAGACCCAGTACTTC. This rearrangement joins TRBV11-1 to TRBJ2-5, with D tentatively TRBD2 (6 bases). The CDR3 is 16 residues long. The germline gives CDR1 SGHAT, CDR2 FQDESV (reference sequence). Between the trimmed V and J ends, which lost 3 bases and 4 bases, there was a span of 18 bases.

This chain connects TRBV5-6 to TRBJ2-1; D unresolved. Germline CDR1 reads SGHDT; CDR2 reads YYEEEE. The V end was cut by 2 bases, the J end by 1 base, with 7 bases between. The CDR3 has 14 residues. The CDR3 reads CASSLARSYNEQFF. The CDR3 DNA follows: TGTGCCAGCAGCTTAGCCAGGTCCTACAATGAGCAGTTCTTC.

The chain couples TRBV6-4 to TRBJ2-7; a possible D gene is TRBD2 (6 bases). The germline V gene has CDR1 MRHNA and CDR2 SNTAGT. CDR3 length equals 14 residues. The V and J ends lost 5 bases and 5 bases respectively, with 16 bases between them. The CDR3 region has the DNA TGTGCCAGCAGTTACACACGTCGGGAGCACGAGCAGTACTTC. This translates into CASSYTRREHEQYF.